The rows below give T cell receptor beta chains drawn from one sample of a study of T cell responses to AZD1222 COVID-19 vaccine. Data came from immunoSEQ multiplex PCR; TCRdb stores just in-frame clones and leaves some out. The sample consists of about 57,000 clones, 85% of them appearing once. The material was peripheral blood, obtained on day 0 of AZD1222 vaccination. Every receptor here comes from an adult in good health. Each CDR3 is given with its conserved first and last residue. Each record gives: D gene, J gene, clone size, V gene, CDR3 protein, CDR3 DNA. The D gene is left open where the match is weak. Clone size appears in some rows only: once, few, many, or a class for an expanded clone.

>.|TRBJ2-4|.|TRBV14
CASSRMRALTTTQAKNIQYF
TGTGCCAGCAGCCGAATGAGGGCCCTAACAACGACACAAGCCAAAAACATTCAGTACTTC
>TRBD1|TRBJ2-3|.|TRBV5-5
CASSPVSGTGGTDTQYF
TGTGCCAGCAGCCCGGTGTCAGGGACAGGTGGCACAGATACGCAGTATTTT
>.|TRBJ1-6|.|TRBV5-1
CASSNAGANSPLHF
TGCGCCAGCAGCAATGCTGGGGCGAATTCACCCCTCCACTTT
>TRBD1|TRBJ1-2|.|TRBV27
CASSFRTGEGGYTF
TGTGCCAGCAGTTTCAGGACAGGAGAAGGTGGCTACACCTTC
>TRBD1|TRBJ1-5|.|TRBV2
CASRTGQELQPQHF
TGTGCCAGCAGGACAGGACAGGAACTTCAGCCCCAGCATTTT
>TRBD1|TRBJ1-5|.|TRBV10-2
CASSRTGGGNQPQHF
TGCGCCAGCAGCCGGACAGGGGGCGGCAATCAGCCCCAGCATTTT
>.|TRBJ2-3|.|TRBV19
CASSIGGTDTQYF
TGTGCCAGTAGTATAGGGGGCACAGATACGCAGTATTTT
>.|TRBJ1-2|.|TRBV11-2
CASSLELGAGLVGYTF
TGTGCCAGCAGCTTAGAGTTGGGCGCAGGGTTAGTTGGCTACACCTTC
>.|TRBJ1-1|many|TRBV19
CASIPRSAGRKNTEAFF
TGTGCCAGTATTCCCAGGTCGGCAGGGAGAAAGAACACTGAAGCTTTCTTT
>TRBD1|TRBJ1-5|.|TRBV6-5
CASRDRVSNQPQHF
TGTGCCAGCAGGGACAGGGTAAGCAATCAGCCCCAGCATTTT
>.|TRBJ2-7|.|TRBV6-1
CASSERGASYEQYF
TGTGCCAGCAGTGAAAGGGGTGCCTCCTACGAGCAGTACTTC
>.|TRBJ1-1|.|TRBV29-1
CSSQGPIKNTEAFF
TGCAGCTCCCAGGGCCCCATCAAGAACACTGAAGCTTTCTTT
>.|TRBJ2-7|.|TRBV6-5
CASSTPLGSEQYF
TGTGCCAGCAGTACCCCTTTGGGCTCCGAGCAGTACTTC
>.|TRBJ1-2|.|TRBV11-1
CASSLVSQPNYGYTF
TGTGCCAGCAGCTTAGTGTCACAACCCAACTATGGCTACACCTTC
>.|TRBJ2-5|once|TRBV6-5
CASSYDGPGLETQYF
TGTGCCAGCAGTTACGATGGACCAGGGCTAGAGACCCAGTACTTC
>.|TRBJ1-5|.|TRBV18
CASSPPGGQPQHF
TGTGCCAGCTCACCACCAGGGGGGCAGCCCCAGCATTTT